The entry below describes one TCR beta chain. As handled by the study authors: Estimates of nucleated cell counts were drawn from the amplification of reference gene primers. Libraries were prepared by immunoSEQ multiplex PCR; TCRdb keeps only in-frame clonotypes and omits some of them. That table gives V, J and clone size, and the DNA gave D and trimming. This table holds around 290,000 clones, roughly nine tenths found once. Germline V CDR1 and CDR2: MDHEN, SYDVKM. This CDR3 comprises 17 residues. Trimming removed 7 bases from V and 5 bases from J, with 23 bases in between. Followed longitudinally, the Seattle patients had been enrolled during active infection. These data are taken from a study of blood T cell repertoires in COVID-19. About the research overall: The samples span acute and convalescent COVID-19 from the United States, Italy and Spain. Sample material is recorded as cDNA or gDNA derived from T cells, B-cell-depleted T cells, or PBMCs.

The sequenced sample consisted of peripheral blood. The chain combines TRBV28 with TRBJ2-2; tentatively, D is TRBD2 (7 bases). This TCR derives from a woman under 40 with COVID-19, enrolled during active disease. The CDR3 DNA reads TGTGCCAGCATAAGTCCCCATGGCAGGGGAGGGACCGGGGAGCTGTTTTTT. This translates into CASISPHGRGGTGELFF.